These 25 T cell receptor beta chains were sequenced from one sample in a study of blood T cell repertoires in COVID-19. The method was immunoSEQ multiplex PCR; TCRdb's version includes in-frame clones alone and lacks a portion of them. The sample has a few hundred thousand clones, about 85% seen once. The sequencing sample was made of peripheral blood. These receptors came from a man aged 60 to 69 who had recovered from COVID-19.

V is TRBV2 and J is TRBJ1-2; possible D gene TRBD1, 5 bases. This CDR3 has 15 residues. Trimming took 4 bases from V and 4 from J, leaving 16 bases between them. CDR1 is SNHLY and CDR2 is FYNNEI in the germline V gene. CDR3 nucleotide sequence: TGTGCCAGCAGTGTTGGGGCCACTTTCCTCTATGGCTACACCTTC. Translation gives CASSVGATFLYGYTF.

The chain combines TRBV7-9 with TRBJ1-1, with D tentatively TRBD1 (5 bases). The CDR3 has 17 residues. CDR1 SEHNR and CDR2 FQNEAQ come from the germline V gene (reference sequence). The V end lost 4 bases, the J end lost 11 bases, and 29 bases lay between the germline ends. For the CDR3, the DNA is TGTGCCAGCAGCTCCCAGGTTTGGCAGGGCGGCGGACCTCGGGCTTTCTTT. This encodes CASSSQVWQGGGPRAFF.

The V call is TRBV6-6, the J call TRBJ1-2, with 8 positions matching TRBD1. The trim removed 5 bases at V and 3 bases at J, leaving 11 bases unmatched. The CDR3 sequence is 16 residues long. Germline loops: CDR1 MNHNY, CDR2 SVGAGI (reference sequence). CDR3 DNA sequence: TGTGCCAGCAGTCCCAGGACAGGGATGGACTACTATGGCTACACCTTC. It codes for CASSPRTGMDYYGYTF.

The chain is built from TRBV24-1 and TRBJ2-1; 9 positions match TRBD2. The CDR3 totals 16 residues. Germline lookup yields CDR1 KGHDR and CDR2 SFDVKD. The trim removed 4 bases at V and 4 bases at J, leaving 7 bases unmatched. The CDR3 spells CATSDSLAGTYNEQFF. DNA for the CDR3: TGTGCCACCAGTGACAGTCTAGCGGGGACATACAATGAGCAGTTCTTC.

The chain joins TRBV30 to TRBJ2-7; the D is unclear. The CDR3 contains 14 residues. CDR1 is GTSNPN and CDR2 is SVGIG in the germline V gene (reference sequence). V lost 0 bases, J lost 2 bases, and 11 bases lay in between. Written as DNA, the CDR3 is TGTGCCTGGAGTGTATCTAGAGAACCCTACGAGCAGTACTTC. This gives the protein CAWSVSREPYEQYF.

The chain recombines TRBV6-5 with TRBJ2-5, with TRBD2 matching 12 bases. Germline CDR1 is MNHEY and CDR2 is SVGAGI. V was pared by 10 bases and J by 2 bases, with 2 bases of the junction left unmatched. The CDR3 totals 13 residues. The CDR3 is CAIGLAGQETQYF. CDR3 DNA sequence: TGTGCCATAGGACTAGCGGGGCAAGAGACCCAGTACTTC.

This clone was counted ten times or more. The V call is TRBV27, the J call TRBJ1-6; unclear D gene. This CDR3 is built from 18 residues. V was shortened by 6 bases and J by 0 bases, with 18 bases between the two germline ends. In germline, CDR1 is MNHEY, CDR2 SMNVEV (reference sequence). The CDR3 bases are TGTGCCAGCAGATCGGGAGGTGGGTTTAGCTCCTATAATTCACCCCTCCACTTT. It codes for CASRSGGGFSSYNSPLHF.

Concerning this clone itself: One junction end disagrees with the germline gene, perhaps due to a read error. V gene TRBV29-1 combines with J gene TRBJ1-1, with 9 bases fitting TRBD1. CDR1 and CDR2 from the germline V gene are SQVTM and ANQGSEA. The CDR3 extends over 13 amino acids. The CDR3 nucleotides read TGCAGTGTTGACAGGGGGTGGAACACTGAAGCTTTCTTT. It specifies CSVDRGWNTEAFF. Supplemented by reference TRBV29-1 and TRBJ1-1, the full variable domain reads SAVISQKPSRDICQRGTSLTIQCQVDSQVTMMFWYRQQPGQSLTLIATANQGSEATYESGFVIDKFPISRPNLTFSTLTVSNMSPEDSSIYLCSVDRGWNTEAFFGQGTRLTVV.

V usage is TRBV27 and J usage is TRBJ2-1, with D tentatively TRBD1 (6 bases). V dropped 6 bases and J dropped 5 bases, with 17 bases sitting between them. The germline gives CDR1 MNHEY, CDR2 SMNVEV (reference sequence). The CDR3 has 15 amino acids. The CDR3 region is CASRLGARKNNEQFF. The CDR3 DNA is TGTGCCAGCAGACTGGGGGCTCGTAAAAACAATGAGCAGTTCTTC.

The chain combines TRBV5-6 with TRBJ1-2; the D gene is possibly TRBD1 (5 bases). The CDR3 contains 13 residues. The germline V gene encodes CDR1 SGHDT and CDR2 YYEEEE. Trimming removed 6 bases at V and 3 bases at J, with 12 bases between. In DNA, the CDR3 is TGTGCCAGCAACCCCAGGGATTACTATGGCTACACCTTC. This translates into CASNPRDYYGYTF. Full variable domain (outside the CDR3, taken from reference TRBV5-6 and TRBJ1-2): DAGVTQSPTHLIKTRGQQVTLRCSPKSGHDTVSWYQQALGQGPQFIFQYYEEEERQRGNFPDRFSGHQFPNYSSELNVNALLLGDSALYLCASNPRDYYGYTFGSGTRLTVV.

This chain joins TRBV15 and TRBJ1-1; maybe TRBD1 (6 bases). This CDR3 is built from 15 residues. Between the trimmed V and J ends, which lost 3 bases and 0 bases, there was a span of 11 bases. CDR1 is LNHNV and CDR2 is YYDKDF in the germline V gene (reference sequence). The CDR3 loop reads CATSSPGGMNTEAFF. DNA for the CDR3: TGTGCCACCAGCAGCCCGGGGGGCATGAACACTGAAGCTTTCTTT.

The chain carries TRBV24-1 and TRBJ2-3; D gene uncertain. This CDR3 has 13 amino acids. CDR1 is KGHDR and CDR2 is SFDVKD in the germline V gene. V lost 2 bases, J lost 9 bases, and 11 bases lay in between. The CDR3, as DNA: TGTGCCACCAGTGATTCTGGGCGTGACACGCAGTATTTT. Protein sequence: CATSDSGRDTQYF.

The V call is TRBV7-2, the J call TRBJ1-6; D is unclear. CDR1 and CDR2 from the germline V gene are SGHTA and FQGNSA. The CDR3 extends over 17 amino acids. V lost 2 bases and J lost 0, with 11 bases in between. The CDR3 DNA sequence: TGTGCCAGCAGCTTATTAACTGGAGGCTCCTATAATTCACCCCTCCACTTT. Encoded protein: CASSLLTGGSYNSPLHF. Supplemented by reference TRBV7-2 and TRBJ1-6, the full variable domain reads GAGVSQSPSNKVTEKGKDVELRCDPISGHTALYWYRQSLGQGLEFLIYFQGNSAPDKSGLPSDRFSAERTGGSVSTLTIQRTQQEDSAVYLCASSLLTGGSYNSPLHFGNGTRLTVT.

This rearrangement joins TRBV5-5 to TRBJ2-1; 7 bases fit TRBD2. Germline V gene data show CDR1 as SGHKS and CDR2 as YYEKEE (reference sequence). With 0 bases clipped from V and 4 bases from J, the junction kept 4 bases outside the gene matches. The CDR3 is 15 amino acids. The CDR3 nucleotides read TGTGCCAGCAGCTTGGGCGGGGGAGCATACAATGAGCAGTTCTTC. Its protein product is CASSLGGGAYNEQFF.

This chain uses TRBV7-9 with TRBJ1-2, with 9 positions matching TRBD1. The CDR3 consists of 15 residues. Germline trimming cut 5 bases from V and 4 bases from J; bases unmatched to any gene: 8. Germline CDR1 and CDR2: SEHNR and FQNEAQ (reference sequence). The CDR3: CASSLQTGGGYGYTF. In DNA form, the CDR3 reads TGTGCCAGCAGCCTCCAGACAGGGGGTGGCTATGGCTACACCTTC.

The chain links TRBV5-1 to TRBJ1-4; TRBD1 aligns across 9 bases. The germline V gene encodes CDR1 SGHRS and CDR2 YFSETQ. With 7 bases clipped from V and 8 bases from J, the junction kept 9 bases outside the gene matches. The CDR3 has 14 residues. The CDR3 bases are TGCGCCAGCTGGCGACAGGGGGAGGAGGAAAAACTGTTTTTT. Translating it yields CASWRQGEEEKLFF.

The chain uses TRBV4-2 and TRBJ1-4; TRBD1 matches 7 bases. Germline loops: CDR1 LGHNA, CDR2 YNFKEQ. The V and J ends lost 0 bases and 8 bases, in that order; junction bases with no gene match: 9. The CDR3 runs 16 residues. The chain's CDR3 is CASSQDRVVRGEKLFF. CDR3 in DNA: TGTGCCAGCAGCCAAGATAGGGTCGTCAGGGGGGAAAAACTGTTTTTT.

This clone was recorded a few times. V is TRBV15 and J is TRBJ1-2, with 7 bases that match TRBD1. J was trimmed by 7 bases and V by 0 bases; bases with no gene match: 8. The germline gives CDR1 LNHNV, CDR2 YYDKDF (reference sequence). The CDR3 covers 15 residues. The CDR3 region has the DNA TGTGCCACCAGCAGAGAATACAGGGGACGAGGTGGCTACACCTTC. Amino acids: CATSREYRGRGGYTF.

This clone turned up a few times. V usage is TRBV5-1 and J usage is TRBJ1-6; 8 bases are a match to TRBD1. CDR1 and CDR2 from the germline V gene are SGHRS and YFSETQ. The CDR3 length is 15 residues. V shed 2 bases, J shed 10 bases, and the junction held 8 bases outside the gene matches. This CDR3 is CASSFGQGSGSPLHF. In nucleotides, the CDR3 is TGCGCCAGCAGCTTCGGACAGGGTTCGGGCTCACCCCTCCACTTT.

This clone was detected only a few times. This rearrangement joins TRBV7-2 to TRBJ1-1; D perhaps matches TRBD1 (5 bases). The CDR3 sequence is 13 residues long. Deletions cut 2 bases from V and 1 base from J, with 5 bases between. Looked up from germline, CDR1 is SGHTA and CDR2 is FQGNSA. This chain's CDR3 is CASSLTGNTEAFF. The CDR3 region has the DNA TGTGCCAGCAGCTTAACAGGGAACACTGAAGCTTTCTTT. The whole variable domain, remainder taken from reference TRBV7-2 and TRBJ1-1, is GAGVSQSPSNKVTEKGKDVELRCDPISGHTALYWYRQSLGQGLEFLIYFQGNSAPDKSGLPSDRFSAERTGGSVSTLTIQRTQQEDSAVYLCASSLTGNTEAFFGQGTRLTVV.

The rearrangement joins TRBV6-2 or TRBV6-3 to TRBJ2-2, with D possibly matching TRBD1 (5 bases). The CDR3 loop spans 15 amino acids. CDR1 is MNHEY and CDR2 is SVGEGT in the germline V gene. The V gene lost 7 bases and the J gene lost 7 bases, with 19 bases spanning the gap. The CDR3 DNA sequence: TGTGCCAGCACCCCCCAGGGCGAGTTAGTCGGGGAGCTGTTTTTT. This sequence encodes CASTPQGELVGELFF.

V gene TRBV9 combines with J gene TRBJ2-7; D gene unclear. Germline CDR1 SGDLS, CDR2 YYNGEE. The CDR3 runs to 16 residues. V was cut by 4 bases and J by 2 bases, with 19 bases left in between. The CDR3 DNA reads as TGTGCCAGCAGCTCCAATCCAACCTTGAAGCCCTACGAGCAGTACTTC. Amino acid sequence: CASSSNPTLKPYEQYF. The whole variable domain, remainder taken from reference TRBV9 and TRBJ2-7, is DSGVTQTPKHLITATGQRVTLRCSPRSGDLSVYWYQQSLDQGLQFLIQYYNGEERAKGNILERFSAQQFPDLHSELNLSSLELGDSALYFCASSSNPTLKPYEQYFGPGTRLTVT.

This sequence joins TRBV6-5 and TRBJ1-2, with D perhaps matching TRBD1 (6 bases). The CDR3 spans 13 residues. V was clipped by 2 bases and J by 4 bases, with 8 bases between them. Germline V gives CDR1 MNHEY, CDR2 SVGAGI. For the CDR3, the DNA is TGTGCCAGCAGTTACCAGGGGTCCTATGGCTACACCTTC. This codes for CASSYQGSYGYTF.

The J gene is TRBJ2-7, the V gene TRBV30, with 11 bases identical to TRBD2. V was clipped by 3 bases and J by 3 bases; unmatched bases: 4. CDR1 and CDR2 (germline): GTSNPN, SVGIG (reference sequence). The CDR3 totals 14 residues. This CDR3 reads CAWSRGLADYEQYF. CDR3 DNA: TGTGCCTGGAGCCGGGGACTAGCGGACTACGAGCAGTACTTC.

The rearrangement joins TRBV11-2 to TRBJ2-2; no clear D gene. CDR3 length: 17 amino acids. Germline V gene lookup returns CDR1 SGHAT and CDR2 FQNNGV. V was pared by 2 bases and J by 1 base, with 14 bases between. DNA of the CDR3: TGTGCCAGCAGCTTACGCGTAGGCGGCCAGAACACCGGGGAGCTGTTTTTT. This codes for CASSLRVGGQNTGELFF.